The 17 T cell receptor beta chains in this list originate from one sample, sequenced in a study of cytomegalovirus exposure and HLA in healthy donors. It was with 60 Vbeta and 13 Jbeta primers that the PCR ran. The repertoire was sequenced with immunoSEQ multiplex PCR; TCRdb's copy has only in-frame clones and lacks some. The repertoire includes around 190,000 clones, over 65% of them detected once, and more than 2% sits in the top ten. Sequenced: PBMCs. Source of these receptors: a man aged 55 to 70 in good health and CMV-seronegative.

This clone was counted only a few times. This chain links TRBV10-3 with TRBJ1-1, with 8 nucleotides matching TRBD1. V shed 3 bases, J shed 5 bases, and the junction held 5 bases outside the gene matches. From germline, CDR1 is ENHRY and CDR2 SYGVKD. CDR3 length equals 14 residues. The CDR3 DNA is TGTGCCATCAGTGAAGGCAGGGGGCCTACTGAAGCTTTCTTT. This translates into CAISEGRGPTEAFF.

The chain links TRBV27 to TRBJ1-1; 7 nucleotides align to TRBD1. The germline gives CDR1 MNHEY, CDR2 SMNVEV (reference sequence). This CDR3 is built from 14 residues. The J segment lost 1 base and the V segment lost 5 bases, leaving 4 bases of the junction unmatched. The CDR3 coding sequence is TGTGCCAGCAGTGGAGGGGGCTGGAACACTGAAGCTTTCTTT. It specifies CASSGGGWNTEAFF.

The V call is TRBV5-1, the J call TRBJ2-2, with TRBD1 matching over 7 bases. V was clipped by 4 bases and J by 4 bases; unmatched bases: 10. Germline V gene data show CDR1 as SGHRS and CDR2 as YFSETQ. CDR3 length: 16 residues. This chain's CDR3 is CASSLGQATSTGELFF. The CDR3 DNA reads TGCGCCAGCAGCCTTGGACAGGCAACCTCCACCGGGGAGCTGTTTTTT.

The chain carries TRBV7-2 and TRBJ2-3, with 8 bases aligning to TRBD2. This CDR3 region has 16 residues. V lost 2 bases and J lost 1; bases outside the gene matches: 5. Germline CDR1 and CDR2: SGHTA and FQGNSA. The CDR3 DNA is TGTGCCAGCAGCTTAAAGGCGGGAGGTGGCACAGATACGCAGTATTTT. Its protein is CASSLKAGGGTDTQYF. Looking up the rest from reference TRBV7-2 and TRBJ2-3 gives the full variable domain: GAGVSQSPSNKVTEKGKDVELRCDPISGHTALYWYRQSLGQGLEFLIYFQGNSAPDKSGLPSDRFSAERTGGSVSTLTIQRTQQEDSAVYLCASSLKAGGGTDTQYFGPGTRLTVL.

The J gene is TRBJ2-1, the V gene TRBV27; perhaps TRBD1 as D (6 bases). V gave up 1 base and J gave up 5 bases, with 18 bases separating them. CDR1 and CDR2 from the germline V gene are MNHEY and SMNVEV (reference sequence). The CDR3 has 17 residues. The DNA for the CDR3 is TGTGCCAGCAGTTTATTGCAGGGGTGGCCTACTCACAATGAGCAGTTCTTC. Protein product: CASSLLQGWPTHNEQFF.

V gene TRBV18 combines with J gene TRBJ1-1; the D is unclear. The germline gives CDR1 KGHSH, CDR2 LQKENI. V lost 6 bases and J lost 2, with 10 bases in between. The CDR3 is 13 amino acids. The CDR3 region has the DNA TGTGCCAGCTCGTCAACAAAAAACACTGAAGCTTTCTTT. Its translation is CASSSTKNTEAFF.

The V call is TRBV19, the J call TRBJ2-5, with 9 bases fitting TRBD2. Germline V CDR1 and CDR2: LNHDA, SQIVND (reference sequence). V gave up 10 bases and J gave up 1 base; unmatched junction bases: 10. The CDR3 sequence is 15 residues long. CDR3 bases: TGTGCCACCCATACGTTGCGGGAGGGCCAAGAGACCCAGTACTTC. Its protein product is CATHTLREGQETQYF.

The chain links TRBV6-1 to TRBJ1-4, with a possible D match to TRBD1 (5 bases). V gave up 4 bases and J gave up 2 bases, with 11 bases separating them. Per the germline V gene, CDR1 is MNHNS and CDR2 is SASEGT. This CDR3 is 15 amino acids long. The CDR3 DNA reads TGTGCCAGCAGTGGGGGACTGACCACTAATGAAAAACTGTTTTTT. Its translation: CASSGGLTTNEKLFF.

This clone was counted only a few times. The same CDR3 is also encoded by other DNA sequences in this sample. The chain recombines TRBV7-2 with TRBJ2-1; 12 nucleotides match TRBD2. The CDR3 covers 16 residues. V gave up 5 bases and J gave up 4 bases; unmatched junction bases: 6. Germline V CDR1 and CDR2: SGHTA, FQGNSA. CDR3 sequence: CASSQTLAGGYNEQFF. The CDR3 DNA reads TGTGCCAGCAGCCAAACCCTAGCGGGAGGGTACAATGAGCAGTTCTTC.

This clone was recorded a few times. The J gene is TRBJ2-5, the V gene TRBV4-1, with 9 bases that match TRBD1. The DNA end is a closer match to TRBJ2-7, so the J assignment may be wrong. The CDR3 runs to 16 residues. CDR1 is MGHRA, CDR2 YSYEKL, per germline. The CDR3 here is CASSLTGGNLIDEQYF. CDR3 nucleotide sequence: TGCGCCAGCAGCCTTACAGGGGGCAATCTCATCGACGAGCAGTACTTC.

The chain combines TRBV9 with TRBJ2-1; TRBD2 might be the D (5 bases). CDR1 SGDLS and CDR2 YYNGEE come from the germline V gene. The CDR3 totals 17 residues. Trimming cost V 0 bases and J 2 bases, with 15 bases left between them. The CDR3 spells CASSVAPGSRTYNEQFF. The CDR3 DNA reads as TGTGCCAGCAGCGTAGCCCCGGGGTCCCGGACCTACAATGAGCAGTTCTTC.

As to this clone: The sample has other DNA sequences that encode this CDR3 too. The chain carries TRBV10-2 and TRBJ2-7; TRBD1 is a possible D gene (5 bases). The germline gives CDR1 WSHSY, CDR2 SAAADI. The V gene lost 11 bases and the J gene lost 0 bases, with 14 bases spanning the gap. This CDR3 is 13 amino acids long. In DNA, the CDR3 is TGCGCCTCACACAACAGGAACTCCTACGAGCAGTACTTC. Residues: CASHNRNSYEQYF.

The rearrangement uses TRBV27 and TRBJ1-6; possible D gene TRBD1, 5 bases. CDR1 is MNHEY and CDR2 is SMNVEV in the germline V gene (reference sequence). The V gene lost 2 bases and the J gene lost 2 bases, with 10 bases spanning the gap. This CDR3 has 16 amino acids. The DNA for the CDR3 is TGTGCCAGCAGTTTAAAGGGGAGGGCCTATAATTCACCCCTCCACTTT. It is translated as CASSLKGRAYNSPLHF.

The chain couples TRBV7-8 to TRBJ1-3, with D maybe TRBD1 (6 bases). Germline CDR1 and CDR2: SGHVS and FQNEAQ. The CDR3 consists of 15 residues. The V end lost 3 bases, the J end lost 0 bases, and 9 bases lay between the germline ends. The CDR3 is CASSFPGASGNTIYF. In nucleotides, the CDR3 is TGTGCCAGCAGCTTCCCAGGGGCCTCTGGAAACACCATATATTTT.

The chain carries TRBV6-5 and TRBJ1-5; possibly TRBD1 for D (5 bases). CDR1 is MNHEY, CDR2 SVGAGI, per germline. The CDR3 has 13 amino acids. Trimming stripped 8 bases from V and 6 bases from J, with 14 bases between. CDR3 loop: CASSNSGGQPQHF. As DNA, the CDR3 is TGTGCCAGCTCCAATAGCGGGGGTCAGCCCCAGCATTTT.

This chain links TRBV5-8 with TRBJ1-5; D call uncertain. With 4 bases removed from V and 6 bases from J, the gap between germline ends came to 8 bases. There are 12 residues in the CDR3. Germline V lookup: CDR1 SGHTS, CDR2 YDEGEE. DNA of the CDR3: TGTGCCAGCAGCCGGGGAGGTCAGCCCCAGCATTTT. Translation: CASSRGGQPQHF.

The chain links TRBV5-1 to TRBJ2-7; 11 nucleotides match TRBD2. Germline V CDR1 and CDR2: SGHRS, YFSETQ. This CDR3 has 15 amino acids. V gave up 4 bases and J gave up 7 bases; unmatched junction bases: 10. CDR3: CASSRVLAGGGEQYF. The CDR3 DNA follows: TGCGCCAGCAGCCGGGTCCTAGCGGGGGGAGGGGAGCAGTACTTC.